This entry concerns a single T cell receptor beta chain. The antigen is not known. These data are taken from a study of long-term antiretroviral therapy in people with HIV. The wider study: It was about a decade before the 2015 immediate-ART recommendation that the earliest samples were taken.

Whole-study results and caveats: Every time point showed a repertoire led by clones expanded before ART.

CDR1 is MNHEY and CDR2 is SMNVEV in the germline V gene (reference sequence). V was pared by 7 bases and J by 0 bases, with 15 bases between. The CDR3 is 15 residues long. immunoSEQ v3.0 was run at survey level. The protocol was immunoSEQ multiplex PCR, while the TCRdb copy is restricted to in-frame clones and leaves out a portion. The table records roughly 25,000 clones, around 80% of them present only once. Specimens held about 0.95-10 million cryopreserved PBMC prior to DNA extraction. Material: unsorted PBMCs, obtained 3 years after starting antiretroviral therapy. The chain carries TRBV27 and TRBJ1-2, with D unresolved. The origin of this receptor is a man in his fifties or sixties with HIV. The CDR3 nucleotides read TGTGCCAGCACCAAGGACGGAAGATCTAACTATGGCTACACCTTC. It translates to CASTKDGRSNYGYTF.